A single TCR beta chain is shown here with its context. The target antigen is unknown. Some clones are missing from TCRdb's copy, which holds only in-frame ones; the method was immunoSEQ multiplex PCR. This table has around 2.5 million clones, roughly 93% appearing once. The entry originates in a study of shared clonotypes between healthy human individuals. The length of the CDR3 is 14 residues. J lost 11 bases, V lost 5 bases, and 12 bases had no gene match. Germline V lookup: CDR1 LNHDA, CDR2 SQIVND (reference sequence). Study-level findings and limits: Memory subsets generally showed smaller estimated richness than naive subsets did. Clonotypes shared by all four sorted-subset donors had higher generation probabilities than non-shared clonotypes. Depth was large, yet rarefaction showed that sorted-subset sequencing was incomplete. With a handful of donors compared, approximately 5% of naive CD4 clonotypes were shared.

The sequenced material came from naive CD4+ T cells from PBMCs. Subset noted: CD45RA+ positively selected. This TCR was sampled from a man aged 18-30 years in good health. Some clones in this sample may be carry-over from other donors' samples. The chain employs TRBV19 and TRBJ1-1; 9 nucleotides match TRBD1. CDR3 region: CASSLSRDRAFAFF. CDR3 nucleotide sequence: TGTGCCAGTAGTTTGAGCCGGGACAGGGCTTTCGCTTTCTTT.